One and the same sample provided the 7 T cell receptor beta chains below, sequenced in a study of blood T cells in healthy people across ages. Together with a sample-barcoded 5' primer, a J-beta primer mix was included in a second PCR lasting roughly 6 to 12 cycles. TCRdb re-called the 5' RACE reads with MiXCR, one entry per CDR3 protein. Of about 280,000 distinct CDR3 sequences listed, roughly 26% are singletons. The sample comprised blood. The receptors were gathered from a woman in her 70s in good health.

Turning to this clonotype: Compared with germline, one end of the junction differs, possibly owing to a read error. This chain links TRBV7-8 with TRBJ1-6; D uncertain. Germline V CDR1 and CDR2: SGHVS, FQNEAQ. This CDR3 has 13 residues. CDR3: CASSLSANSPPHF. CDR3 nucleotide sequence: TGTGCCAGCAGCTTATCGGCTAATTCACCCCCCCACTTT.

The chain has TRBV2 and TRBJ2-2; D not resolved. CDR1 SNHLY and CDR2 FYNNEI come from the germline V gene. This CDR3 comprises 15 residues. V was pared by 7 bases and J by 3 bases, with 15 bases between. DNA of the CDR3: TGTGCCAGCATCCCCTTCCTTGGGTACACCGGGGAGCTGTTTTTT. It translates to CASIPFLGYTGELFF.

This clonotype was counted between two and nine times. The chain uses TRBV28 and TRBJ1-2, with a weak D call TRBD1 (5 bases). Germline lookup yields CDR1 MDHEN and CDR2 SYDVKM. This CDR3 region has 15 residues. The ends were cut back, 4 bases at V and 2 bases at J, with 14 bases in the middle. In DNA, the CDR3 is TGTGCCAGCAGTTCAGGAATCGGGGGAAACTATGGCTACACCTTC. Amino acid sequence: CASSSGIGGNYGYTF.

The rearrangement uses TRBV20-1 and TRBJ2-3; 12 bases agree with TRBD2. Germline V gene data show CDR1 as DFQATT and CDR2 as SNEGSKA (reference sequence). The CDR3 runs 14 residues. CDR3 protein: CTEGLAGGRVTQYF. Written as DNA, the CDR3 is TGCACTGAGGGACTAGCGGGTGGAAGGGTTACGCAGTATTTT.

This clonotype was observed a few times. The V gene is TRBV29-1, the J gene TRBJ2-4; 9 bases map to TRBD1. V lost 4 bases to trimming and J lost 0 bases; unmatched junction nucleotides: 7. The CDR3 has 16 amino acids. CDR1 and CDR2 (germline): SQVTM, ANQGSEA. The CDR3 loop reads CSVAPGQGIAKNIQYF. The CDR3 DNA reads TGCAGCGTTGCCCCGGGACAGGGAATAGCCAAAAACATTCAGTACTTC.

The CDR3: CASTFRQGLYGYTF. The CDR3 region has the DNA TGTGCCAGCACGTTCCGCCAGGGTCTTTATGGCTACACCTTC. The chain employs TRBV12-3 or TRBV12-4 and TRBJ1-2, with a weak D call TRBD1 (5 bases). Trimming took 7 bases from V and 5 from J, leaving 17 bases between them. This CDR3 has 14 residues.

This clonotype has only a few counts. The chain has TRBV3-1 and TRBJ1-1; the D gene is possibly TRBD1 (5 bases). Looked up from germline, CDR1 is LGHDT and CDR2 is YNNKEL (reference sequence). The CDR3 has 14 residues. V shed 4 bases and J shed 0 bases, with 9 bases lying between them. The CDR3: CASSRQLLNTEAFF. The CDR3 DNA is TGTGCCAGCAGCCGACAGCTCCTGAACACTGAAGCTTTCTTT.